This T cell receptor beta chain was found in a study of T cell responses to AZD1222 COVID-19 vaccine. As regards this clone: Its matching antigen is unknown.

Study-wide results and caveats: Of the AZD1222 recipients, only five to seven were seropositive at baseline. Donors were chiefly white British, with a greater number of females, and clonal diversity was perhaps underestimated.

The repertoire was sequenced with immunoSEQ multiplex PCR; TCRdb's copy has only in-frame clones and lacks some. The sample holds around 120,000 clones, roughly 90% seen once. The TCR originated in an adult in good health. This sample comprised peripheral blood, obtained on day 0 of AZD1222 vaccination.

The CDR3, as DNA: TGCGCCAGCAGCTTGGTCGGCGGGAGGGCCGGGTTTAATGAGCAGTTCTTC. Translated, it gives CASSLVGGRAGFNEQFF. The V call is TRBV5-1, the J call TRBJ2-1, with 9 positions matching TRBD2. V trimming: 0 bases; J trimming: 7 bases; junction bases outside the gene matches: 11. This CDR3 is 17 amino acids long. The germline V gene has CDR1 SGHRS and CDR2 YFSETQ.